The 25 T cell receptor beta chains given below trace back to one sample, sequenced in a study of CD8 T cells in ankylosing spondylitis. TCRdb fed the 5' RACE reads into MiXCR, producing one record per CDR3 protein. Counted here are around 150,000 distinct CDR3 sequences, 9.5% to 12% occurring once; the ten biggest clones make up roughly 4.5%. Specimen: blood, either unsorted or a sorted T cell fraction (not recorded which). The receptor source for this set is a female donor with ankylosing spondylitis or in good health (not recorded which).

This clonotype was observed many times. The chain couples TRBV5-1 to TRBJ1-1; TRBD1 aligns across 10 bases. Germline CDR1 SGHRS, CDR2 YFSETQ. The CDR3 sequence is 14 residues long. With V trimmed by 3 bases and J by 3 bases, 2 bases remained unmatched. CDR3 residues: CASSWTGGHTEAFF. CDR3 DNA: TGCGCCAGCAGCTGGACAGGGGGGCACACTGAAGCTTTCTTT. Complete variable domain (other parts from reference TRBV5-1 and TRBJ1-1): KAGVTQTPRYLIKTRGQQVTLSCSPISGHRSVSWYQQTPGQGLQFLFEYFSETQRNKGNFPGRFSGRQFSNSRSEMNVSTLELGDSALYLCASSWTGGHTEAFFGQGTRLTVV.

Many counts were recorded for this clonotype. The chain joins TRBV12-3 or TRBV12-4 to TRBJ2-7, with 10 bases aligning to TRBD1. V lost 6 bases and J lost 6; bases outside the gene matches: 5. The CDR3 spans 13 residues. The CDR3 loop is CASSSGQGGEQYF. The CDR3 coding sequence is TGTGCCAGCAGCTCTGGACAGGGGGGCGAGCAGTACTTC.

Many counts were recorded for this clonotype. This sequence joins TRBV12-3 or TRBV12-4 and TRBJ1-3; D is uncertain. The V end lost 4 bases, the J end lost 0 bases, and 13 bases lay between the germline ends. This CDR3 is built from 16 residues. CDR3 amino acids: CASSSHRDFSGNTIYF. In nucleotides, the CDR3 is TGTGCCAGCAGTTCCCACCGAGACTTCTCTGGAAACACCATATATTTT.

This clonotype was seen many times. The V and J genes are TRBV7-2 and TRBJ2-1; possible D gene TRBD1, 5 bases. Germline V gene lookup returns CDR1 SGHTA and CDR2 FQGNSA. CDR3 size: 16 residues. V was cut by 1 base and J by 2 bases, with 12 bases left in between. In nucleotides, the CDR3 is TGTGCCAGCAGCTTAGGACCAGGGTCCCCCTACAATGAGCAGTTCTTC. Its translation is CASSLGPGSPYNEQFF.

This clonotype was recorded many times. The chain links TRBV7-3 to TRBJ2-7; possibly TRBD1 or TRBD2 for D (5 bases each). CDR1 is SGHTA and CDR2 is FQGTGA in the germline V gene. The CDR3 covers 13 residues. V lost 5 bases to trimming and J lost 2 bases, with 10 bases between them. The CDR3 bases are TGTGCCAGCAGCCGGGACGGAGCCTACGAGCAGTACTTC. Residues: CASSRDGAYEQYF.

At least ten counts were recorded for this clonotype. V is TRBV18 and J is TRBJ1-3, with D possibly matching TRBD1 (5 bases). Trimming pared 7 bases from V and 0 bases from J, leaving 16 bases between. CDR1 and CDR2 from the germline V gene are KGHSH and LQKENI. The CDR3 loop spans 16 amino acids. DNA for the CDR3: TGTGCCAGCTTTACATCCACAGGTCCCTCTGGAAACACCATATATTTT. Amino acids: CASFTSTGPSGNTIYF.

This clonotype was counted a few times. V gene TRBV18 combines with J gene TRBJ2-7; D possibly corresponds to TRBD2 (5 bases). The CDR3 contains 13 residues. The V and J ends lost 4 bases and 0 bases respectively, with 7 bases between them. Germline V gene lookup returns CDR1 KGHSH and CDR2 LQKENI. The DNA of the CDR3 is TGTGCCAGCTCACGGGAGCACTCCTACGAGCAGTACTTC. Residues: CASSREHSYEQYF.

This clonotype was picked up many times. The J gene is TRBJ2-6, the V gene TRBV7-9; no firm D call. Germline V CDR1 and CDR2: SEHNR, FQNEAQ (reference sequence). The V and J ends lost 0 bases and 4 bases respectively, with 10 bases between them. CDR3 size: 16 residues. CDR3 bases: TGTGCCAGCAGCTTAGCCAAATGGTCCGGGGCCAACGTCCTGACTTTC. Translated, it gives CASSLAKWSGANVLTF. Full variable domain (outside the CDR3, taken from reference TRBV7-9 and TRBJ2-6): DTGVSQNPRHKITKRGQNVTFRCDPISEHNRLYWYRQTLGQGPEFLTYFQNEAQLEKSRLLSDRFSAERPKGSFSTLEIQRTEQGDSAMYLCASSLAKWSGANVLTFGAGSRLTVL.

Points on this clonotype: This may arise from a read error, as a much more abundant clone is one base away. Here the CDR3 reads CSADRLAPAETQYF. CDR3 DNA: TGCAGTGCTGACCGACTAGCGCCTGCGGAGACCCAGTACTTC. The V call is TRBV20-1, the J call TRBJ2-5, with 8 bases matching TRBD2. This CDR3 spans 14 amino acids. Trimming at V came to 5 bases and at J to 5 bases, leaving 10 bases not matched to a gene. Germline V gene sequence: CDR1 DFQATT, CDR2 SNEGSKA (reference sequence).

This clonotype has only a few counts. The chain recombines TRBV29-1 with TRBJ1-1; D not certain. The CDR3 is made up of 10 amino acids. CDR1 SQVTM and CDR2 ANQGSEA come from the germline V gene. V was clipped by 8 bases and J by 6 bases, with 10 bases between them. The CDR3 region is CSTAFPEAFF. The DNA for the CDR3 is TGCAGCACCGCATTTCCTGAAGCTTTCTTT.

This clonotype was recorded at least ten times. The J gene is TRBJ1-5, the V gene TRBV5-5, with D hard to call. Germline CDR1 is SGHKS and CDR2 is YYEKEE (reference sequence). V was pared by 0 bases and J by 6 bases, with 13 bases between. The CDR3 contains 15 residues. The CDR3 DNA follows: TGTGCCAGCAGCTTGGGATACCCCGGGGTTCAGCCCCAGCATTTT. Protein product: CASSLGYPGVQPQHF.

This clonotype has at least ten counts. The chain joins TRBV5-1 to TRBJ2-7; weak D call: TRBD1 (6 bases). There are 14 residues in the CDR3. V dropped 4 bases and J dropped 6 bases, with 17 bases sitting between them. Germline CDR1 and CDR2: SGHRS and YFSETQ. The CDR3, as DNA: TGCGCCAGCAGCACCCACAGGGTGTCAGTCGAGCAGTACTTC. This translates into CASSTHRVSVEQYF.

This clonotype was seen many times. The junction and the germline gene differ at one end; a read error may be behind it. J is TRBJ1-4 and V is TRBV11-2; 8 nucleotides match TRBD1. Per germline, CDR1 SGHAT and CDR2 FQNNGV. This CDR3 spans 15 amino acids. The CDR3 spells CASSTGTGTYEKLFF. CDR3 bases: TGTGCCAGCAGCACTGGGACAGGAACTTATGAAAAACTGTTTTTT.

This clonotype has ten or more counts. The chain joins TRBV10-3 to TRBJ2-7; TRBD1 is a possible D gene (7 bases). Trimming removed 10 bases from V and 3 bases from J, with 13 bases in between. The CDR3 runs 12 residues. Germline CDR1 reads ENHRY; CDR2 reads SYGVKD. CDR3 sequence: CATGGQNYEQYF. The DNA of the CDR3 is TGTGCCACCGGGGGACAGAACTACGAGCAGTACTTC.

This clonotype occurred many times. The chain links TRBV7-2 to TRBJ1-6; D remains ambiguous. The CDR3 extends over 15 amino acids. Per the germline V gene, CDR1 is SGHTA and CDR2 is FQGNSA. Deletions cut 3 bases from V and 10 bases from J, with 16 bases between. The DNA for the CDR3 is TGTGCCAGCAGCTTTCCCCCCGCGGGGAGGTCACCCCTCCACTTT. It is translated as CASSFPPAGRSPLHF.

This clonotype was seen ten or more times. This chain links TRBV11-2 with TRBJ2-1; TRBD2 matches 8 bases. V lost 1 base to trimming and J lost 7 bases; unmatched junction nucleotides: 6. From germline, CDR1 is SGHAT and CDR2 FQNNGV. CDR3 size: 15 residues. The CDR3 loop reads CASSLVAGGENEQFF. The CDR3 coding sequence is TGTGCCAGCAGCTTAGTCGCGGGAGGAGAGAATGAGCAGTTCTTC.

Only a few counts were recorded for this clonotype. The chain employs TRBV12-3 or TRBV12-4 and TRBJ1-2; 7 bases align to TRBD1. This CDR3 has 13 residues. V dropped 7 bases and J dropped 8; count of bases not matched to a gene: 10. CDR3 residues: CASIRDSGQGYTF. The DNA for the CDR3 is TGTGCCAGCATCCGGGACAGTGGGCAGGGCTACACCTTC.

This clonotype occurred a few times. This chain uses TRBV7-9 with TRBJ2-4; D may match TRBD1 or TRBD2 (5 bases each). The V end lost 2 bases, the J end lost 0 bases, and 14 bases lay between the germline ends. The CDR3 has 17 residues. Germline CDR1 SEHNR, CDR2 FQNEAQ (reference sequence). The CDR3 DNA is TGTGCCAGCAGCTTAATGTTCGGGACCCTAGCCAAAAACATTCAGTACTTC. It yields the protein CASSLMFGTLAKNIQYF.

The chain is built from TRBV4-2 and TRBJ2-3; 8 bases map to TRBD2. Unmatched junction bases numbered 6, after V lost 3 bases and J lost 1 base. Germline loops: CDR1 LGHNA, CDR2 YNFKEQ. This CDR3 comprises 16 residues. The CDR3 DNA is TGTGCCAGCAGCCACCCCTCCGGGGGGGGCACAGATACGCAGTATTTT. Translating gives CASSHPSGGGTDTQYF.

This clonotype was picked up many times. The genes are TRBV29-1 and TRBJ2-1; 14 bases align to TRBD2. This CDR3 spans 15 amino acids. The trim removed 2 bases at V and 9 bases at J, leaving 6 bases unmatched. Germline V lookup: CDR1 SQVTM, CDR2 ANQGSEA. CDR3 region: CSVEPTSGGAPEQFF. In nucleotides, the CDR3 is TGCAGCGTTGAACCGACTAGCGGGGGGGCCCCTGAGCAGTTCTTC.

This sequence joins TRBV7-2 and TRBJ2-1; unclear D gene. The CDR3 covers 15 residues. V dropped 0 bases and J dropped 7 bases, with 13 bases sitting between them. CDR1 and CDR2 (germline): SGHTA, FQGNSA. The CDR3 spells CASSLAGPWSNEQFF. Written as DNA, the CDR3 is TGTGCCAGCAGCTTAGCAGGGCCCTGGAGTAATGAGCAGTTCTTC.

Points on this clonotype: A read error may be the cause here, since a much bigger clone is one base away. The chain is built from TRBV6-4 and TRBJ1-1, with D perhaps TRBD1 (5 bases). With 10 bases removed from V and 0 bases from J, the gap between germline ends came to 9 bases. CDR1 is MRHNA, CDR2 SNTAGT, per germline. CDR3 size: 12 residues. The CDR3 nucleotides are TGTGCCACCATGACAGTGAACACTGAAGCTTTCTTT. It yields the protein CATMTVNTEAFF.

About this clonotype: One end of the junction is discordant with germline, which a read error may explain. Written as DNA, the CDR3 is TGTGCCAGCAGACCTGAGGCGTACGGCAATGAGCAGTTCTTC. Its translation: CASRPEAYGNEQFF. The V and J genes are TRBV5-1 and TRBJ2-1; no definite D call. CDR1 SGHRS and CDR2 YFSETQ come from the germline V gene. CDR3 length: 14 residues.

This clonotype occurred a few times. The V and J genes are TRBV11-1 and TRBJ2-1; 15 nucleotides match TRBD2. The CDR3 contains 20 residues. J was trimmed by 1 base and V by 4 bases; bases with no gene match: 11. Per the germline V gene, CDR1 is SGHAT and CDR2 is FQDESV (reference sequence). The CDR3 DNA is TGTGCCAGCAGCTCGCTGGGGACTAGCGGGAGGATGAGGTCCTACAATGAGCAGTTCTTC. Encoded protein: CASSSLGTSGRMRSYNEQFF.

The chain links TRBV30 to TRBJ1-2; TRBD1 is a possible D gene (5 bases). V was shortened by 5 bases and J by 5 bases, with 12 bases between the two germline ends. This CDR3 is 12 amino acids long. Germline V CDR1 and CDR2: GTSNPN, SVGIG (reference sequence). For the CDR3, the DNA is TGTGCCTGGCTGGGACCAACATATGGCTACACCTTC. This codes for CAWLGPTYGYTF.